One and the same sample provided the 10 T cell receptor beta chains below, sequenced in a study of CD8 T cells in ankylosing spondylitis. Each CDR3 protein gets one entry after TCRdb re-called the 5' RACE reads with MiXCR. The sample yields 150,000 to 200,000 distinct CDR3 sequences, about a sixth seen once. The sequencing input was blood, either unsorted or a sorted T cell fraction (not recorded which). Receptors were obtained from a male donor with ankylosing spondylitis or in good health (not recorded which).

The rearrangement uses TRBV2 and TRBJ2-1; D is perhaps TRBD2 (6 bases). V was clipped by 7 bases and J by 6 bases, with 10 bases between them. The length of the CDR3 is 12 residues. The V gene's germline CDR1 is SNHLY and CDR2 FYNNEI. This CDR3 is CASTTEGNEQFF. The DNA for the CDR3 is TGTGCCAGCACTACGGAGGGCAATGAGCAGTTCTTC.

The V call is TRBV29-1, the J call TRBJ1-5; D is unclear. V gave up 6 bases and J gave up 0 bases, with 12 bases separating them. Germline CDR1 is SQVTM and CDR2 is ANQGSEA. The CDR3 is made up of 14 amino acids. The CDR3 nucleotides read TGCAGCGTCGATTTTGGGAATAGCAATCAGCCCCAGCATTTT. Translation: CSVDFGNSNQPQHF.

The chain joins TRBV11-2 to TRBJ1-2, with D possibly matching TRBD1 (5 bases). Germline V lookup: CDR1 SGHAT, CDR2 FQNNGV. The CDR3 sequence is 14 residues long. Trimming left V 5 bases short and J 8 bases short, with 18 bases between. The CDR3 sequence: CASSRDRLTWGYTF. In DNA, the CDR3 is TGTGCCAGCAGCCGGGACCGTCTAACTTGGGGCTACACCTTC. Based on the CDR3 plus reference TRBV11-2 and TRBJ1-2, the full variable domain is EAGVAQSPRYKIIEKRQSVAFWCNPISGHATLYWYQQILGQGPKLLIQFQNNGVVDDSQLPKDRFSAERLKGVDSTLKIQPAKLEDSAVYLCASSRDRLTWGYTFGSGTRLTVV.

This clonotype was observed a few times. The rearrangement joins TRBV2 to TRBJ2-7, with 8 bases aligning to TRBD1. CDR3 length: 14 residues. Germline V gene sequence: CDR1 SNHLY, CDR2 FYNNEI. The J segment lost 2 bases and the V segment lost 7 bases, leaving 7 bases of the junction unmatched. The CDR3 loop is CASTYSGQAYEQYF. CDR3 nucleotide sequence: TGTGCCAGCACTTACTCGGGACAGGCCTACGAGCAGTACTTC.

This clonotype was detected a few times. CDR3 in amino acids: CARERRVNGETQYF. CDR3 nucleotide sequence: TGTGCCAGGGAAAGACGGGTTAATGGTGAGACCCAGTACTTC. The V call is TRBV2, the J call TRBJ2-5; no clear D. V lost 9 bases, J lost 5 bases, and 19 bases lay in between. CDR3 length: 14 amino acids. Germline-derived CDR1 and CDR2 are SNHLY and FYNNEI.

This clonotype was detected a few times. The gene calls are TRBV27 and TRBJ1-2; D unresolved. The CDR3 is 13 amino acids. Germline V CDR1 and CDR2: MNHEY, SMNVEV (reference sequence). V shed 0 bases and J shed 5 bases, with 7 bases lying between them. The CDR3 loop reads CASSLSGIYGYTF. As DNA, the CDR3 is TGTGCCAGCAGTTTATCTGGAATTTATGGCTACACCTTC.

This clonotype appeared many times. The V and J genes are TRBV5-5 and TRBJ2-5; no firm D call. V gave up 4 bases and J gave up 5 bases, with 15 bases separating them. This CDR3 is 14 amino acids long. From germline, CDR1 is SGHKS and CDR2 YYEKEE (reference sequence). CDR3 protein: CASSASPPYETQYF. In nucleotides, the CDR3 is TGTGCCAGCAGCGCTAGTCCACCCTATGAGACCCAGTACTTC.

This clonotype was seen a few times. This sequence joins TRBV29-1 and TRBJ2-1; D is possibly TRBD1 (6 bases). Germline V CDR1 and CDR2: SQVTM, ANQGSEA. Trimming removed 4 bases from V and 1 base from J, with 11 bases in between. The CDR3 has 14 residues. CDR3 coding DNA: TGCAGCGTTGCACAGGGCAGTTCCTACAATGAGCAGTTCTTC. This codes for CSVAQGSSYNEQFF.

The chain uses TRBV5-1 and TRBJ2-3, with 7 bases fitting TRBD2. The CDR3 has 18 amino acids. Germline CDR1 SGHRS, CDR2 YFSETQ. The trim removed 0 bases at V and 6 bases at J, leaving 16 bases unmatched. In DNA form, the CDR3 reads TGCGCCAGCAGCTTGGCGGCGGGGGATTTGGCTTTTAAGGATACGCAGTATTTT. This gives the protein CASSLAAGDLAFKDTQYF.

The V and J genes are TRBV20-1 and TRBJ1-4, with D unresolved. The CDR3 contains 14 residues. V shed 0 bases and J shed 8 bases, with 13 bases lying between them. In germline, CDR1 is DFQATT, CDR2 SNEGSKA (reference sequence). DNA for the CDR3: TGCAGTGCTAGAGATATCGGAGGTCCGGAAAAACTGTTTTTT. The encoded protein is CSARDIGGPEKLFF.